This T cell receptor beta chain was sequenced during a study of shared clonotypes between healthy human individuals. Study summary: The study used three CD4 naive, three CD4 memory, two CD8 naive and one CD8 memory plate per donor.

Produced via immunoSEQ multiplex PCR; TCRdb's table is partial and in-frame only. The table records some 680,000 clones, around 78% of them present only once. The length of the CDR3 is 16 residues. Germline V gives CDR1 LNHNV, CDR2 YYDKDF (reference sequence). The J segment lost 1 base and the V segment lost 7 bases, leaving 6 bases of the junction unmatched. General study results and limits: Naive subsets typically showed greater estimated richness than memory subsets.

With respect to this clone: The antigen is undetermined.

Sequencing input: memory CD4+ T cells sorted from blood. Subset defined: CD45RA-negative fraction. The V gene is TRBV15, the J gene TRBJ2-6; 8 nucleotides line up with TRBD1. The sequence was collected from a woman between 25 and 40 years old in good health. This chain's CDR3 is CATTLDRVSGANVLTF. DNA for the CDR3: TGTGCCACCACCCTGGACAGGGTATCTGGGGCCAACGTCCTGACTTTC.